The source of this TCR beta chain is a study of vaccination and CD4 T cells after COVID-19. This CDR3 is 11 amino acids long. Germline CDR1 is LNHDA and CDR2 is SQIVND (reference sequence). Trimming took 5 bases from V and 6 from J, leaving 5 bases between them. With regard to this clonotype: The antigen remains undetermined.

The Oncomine TCR Beta short-read assay was what sequenced the DNA obtained from cultured CD4+ T cells. MiXCR, run by TCRdb on the PCR reads, gives a single entry per CDR3 protein. The repertoire holds 13,000 or so distinct CDR3 sequences, with approximately 53% as singletons. Treatment specified: roughly 11-day PBMC culture with coronavirus spike peptide pools or control peptides (ViraFEST assay). Sequencing used CD4+ T cells from blood, cultured in vitro. This chain joins TRBV19 and TRBJ2-1; D is ambiguous. The sequence derives from a human donor who had recovered from COVID-19. The CDR3 nucleotides are TGTGCCAGTAGTGGCACCAATGAGCAGTTCTTC. This gives the protein CASSGTNEQFF.